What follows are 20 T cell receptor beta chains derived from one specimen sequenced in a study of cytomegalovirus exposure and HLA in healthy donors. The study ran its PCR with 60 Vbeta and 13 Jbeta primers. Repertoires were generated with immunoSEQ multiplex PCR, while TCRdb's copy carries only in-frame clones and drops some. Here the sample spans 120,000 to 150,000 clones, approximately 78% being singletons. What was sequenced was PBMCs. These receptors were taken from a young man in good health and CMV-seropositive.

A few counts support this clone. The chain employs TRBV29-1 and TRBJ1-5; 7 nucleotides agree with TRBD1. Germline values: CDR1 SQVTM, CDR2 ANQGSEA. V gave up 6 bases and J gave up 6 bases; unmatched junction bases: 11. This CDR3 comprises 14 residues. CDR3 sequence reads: CSVRTGASGQPQHF. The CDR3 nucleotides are TGCAGCGTCCGAACAGGGGCATCTGGTCAGCCCCAGCATTTT.

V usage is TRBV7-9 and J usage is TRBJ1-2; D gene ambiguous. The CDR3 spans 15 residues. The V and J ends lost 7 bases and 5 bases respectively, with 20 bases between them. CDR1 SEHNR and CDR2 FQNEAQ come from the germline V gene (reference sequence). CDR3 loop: CASTNDVMRAYGYTF. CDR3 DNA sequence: TGTGCCAGCACCAACGATGTTATGCGGGCTTATGGCTACACCTTC.

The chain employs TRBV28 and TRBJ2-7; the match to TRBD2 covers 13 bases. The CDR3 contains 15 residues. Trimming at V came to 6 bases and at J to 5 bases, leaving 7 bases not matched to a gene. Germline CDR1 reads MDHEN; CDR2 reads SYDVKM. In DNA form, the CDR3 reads TGTGCCAGCAGCCAACTAGCGGGAGGGGGAAACGAGCAGTACTTC. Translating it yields CASSQLAGGGNEQYF.

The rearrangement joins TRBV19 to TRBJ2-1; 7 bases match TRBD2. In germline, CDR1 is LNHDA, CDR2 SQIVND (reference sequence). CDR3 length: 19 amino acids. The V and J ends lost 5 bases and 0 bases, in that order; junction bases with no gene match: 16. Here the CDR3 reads CASSLRWLAEIPSYNEQFF. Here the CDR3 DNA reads TGTGCCAGTAGTCTGCGATGGCTAGCGGAAATCCCCTCCTACAATGAGCAGTTCTTC.

The CDR3 loop reads CASSDSTGAGNEQFF. The CDR3 DNA follows: TGTGCCAGCAGTGACAGTACAGGGGCCGGCAATGAGCAGTTCTTC. The V gene is TRBV6-4, the J gene TRBJ2-1; 7 nucleotides line up with TRBD1. V lost 2 bases to trimming and J lost 6 bases; unmatched junction nucleotides: 7. The CDR3 runs to 15 residues. Germline CDR1 is MRHNA and CDR2 is SNTAGT.

CDR3 sequence: CASSFGQGDEQYF. For the CDR3, the DNA is TGCGCCAGCAGCTTTGGACAGGGCGACGAGCAGTACTTC. The J gene is TRBJ2-7, the V gene TRBV5-1; 8 positions agree with TRBD1. CDR1 is SGHRS, CDR2 YFSETQ, per germline. The V segment lost 2 bases and the J segment 5 bases; nucleotides outside the gene matches: 3. This CDR3 has 13 amino acids.

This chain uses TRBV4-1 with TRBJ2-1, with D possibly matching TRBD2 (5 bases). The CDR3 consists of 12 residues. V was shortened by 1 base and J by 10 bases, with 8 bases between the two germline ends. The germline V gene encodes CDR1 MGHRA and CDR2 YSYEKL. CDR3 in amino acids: CASSQVGVEQFF. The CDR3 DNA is TGCGCCAGCAGCCAAGTCGGGGTAGAGCAGTTCTTC.

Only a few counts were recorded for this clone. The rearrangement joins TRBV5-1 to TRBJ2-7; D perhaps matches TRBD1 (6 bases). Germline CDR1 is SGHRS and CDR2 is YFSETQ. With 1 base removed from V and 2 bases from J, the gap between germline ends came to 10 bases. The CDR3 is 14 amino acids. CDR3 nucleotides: TGCGCCAGCAGCTTGCCAGGGGTGCCCTACGAGCAGTACTTC. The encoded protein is CASSLPGVPYEQYF.

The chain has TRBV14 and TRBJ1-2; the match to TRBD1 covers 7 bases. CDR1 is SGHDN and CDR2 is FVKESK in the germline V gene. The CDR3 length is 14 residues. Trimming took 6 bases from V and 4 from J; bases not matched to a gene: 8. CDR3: CASSLLGTAYGYTF. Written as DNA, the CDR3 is TGTGCCAGCAGTCTACTTGGGACAGCCTATGGCTACACCTTC. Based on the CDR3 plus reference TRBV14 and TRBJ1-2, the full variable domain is EAGVTQFPSHSVIEKGQTVTLRCDPISGHDNLYWYRRVMGKEIKFLLHFVKESKQDESGMPNNRFLAERTGGTYSTLKVQPAELEDSGVYFCASSLLGTAYGYTFGSGTRLTVV.

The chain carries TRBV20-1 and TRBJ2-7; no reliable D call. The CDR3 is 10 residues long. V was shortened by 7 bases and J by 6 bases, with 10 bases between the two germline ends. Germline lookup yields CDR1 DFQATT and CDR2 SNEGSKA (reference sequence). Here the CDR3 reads CSVTTGEQYF. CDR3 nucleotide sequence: TGCAGTGTCACGACGGGCGAGCAGTACTTC.

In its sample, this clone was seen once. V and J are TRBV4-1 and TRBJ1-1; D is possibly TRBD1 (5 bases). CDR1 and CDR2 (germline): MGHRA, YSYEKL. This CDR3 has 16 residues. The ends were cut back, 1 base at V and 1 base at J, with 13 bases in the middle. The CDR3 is CASSQVGSGPNTEAFF. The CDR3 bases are TGCGCCAGCAGCCAAGTTGGTTCAGGGCCGAACACTGAAGCTTTCTTT.

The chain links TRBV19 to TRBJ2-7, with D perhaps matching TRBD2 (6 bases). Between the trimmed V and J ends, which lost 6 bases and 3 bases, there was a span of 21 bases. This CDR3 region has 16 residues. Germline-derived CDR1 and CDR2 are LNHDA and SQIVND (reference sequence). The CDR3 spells CASSPRRAAFYYEQYF. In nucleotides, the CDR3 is TGTGCCAGTAGCCCTAGGAGGGCTGCCTTTTACTACGAGCAGTACTTC.

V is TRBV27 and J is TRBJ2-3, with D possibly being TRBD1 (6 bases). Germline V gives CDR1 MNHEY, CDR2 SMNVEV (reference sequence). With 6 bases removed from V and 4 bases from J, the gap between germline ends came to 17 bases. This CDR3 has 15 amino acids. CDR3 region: CASSPVIRGPDTQYF. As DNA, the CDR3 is TGTGCCAGCAGCCCGGTAATCAGGGGCCCAGATACGCAGTATTTT.

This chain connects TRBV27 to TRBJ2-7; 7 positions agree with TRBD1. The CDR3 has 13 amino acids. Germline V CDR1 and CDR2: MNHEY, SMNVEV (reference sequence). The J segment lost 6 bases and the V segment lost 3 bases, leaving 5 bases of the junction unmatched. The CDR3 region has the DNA TGTGCCAGCAGTTTCTCGACAGGGACCGAGCAGTACTTC. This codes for CASSFSTGTEQYF.

The CDR3 region is CASSLSLASYEQYF. CDR3 in DNA: TGCGCCAGCAGTTTGTCACTAGCGAGCTACGAGCAGTACTTC. The rearrangement links TRBV5-1 to TRBJ2-7, with 7 bases matching TRBD2. The germline V gene has CDR1 SGHRS and CDR2 YFSETQ. CDR3 size: 14 residues. Trimming removed 5 bases from V and 3 bases from J; junction bases left unmatched: 8. Full variable domain (rest looked up from reference TRBV5-1 and TRBJ2-7): KAGVTQTPRYLIKTRGQQVTLSCSPISGHRSVSWYQQTPGQGLQFLFEYFSETQRNKGNFPGRFSGRQFSNSRSEMNVSTLELGDSALYLCASSLSLASYEQYFGPGTRLTVT.

For the CDR3, the DNA is TGTGCCAGCAGTCTACCCGGGACAGGGAACTATGGCTACACCTTC. It encodes CASSLPGTGNYGYTF. The chain joins TRBV6-6 to TRBJ1-2, with 9 nucleotides matching TRBD1. J lost 2 bases, V lost 5 bases, and 6 bases had no gene match. The germline CDR1 and CDR2 sequences are MNHNY and SVGAGI (reference sequence). This CDR3 comprises 15 residues.

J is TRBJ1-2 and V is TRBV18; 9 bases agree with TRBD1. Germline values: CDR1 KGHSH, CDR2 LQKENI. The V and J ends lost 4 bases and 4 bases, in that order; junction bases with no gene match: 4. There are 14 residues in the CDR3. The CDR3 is CASSLQGATYGYTF. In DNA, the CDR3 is TGTGCCAGCTCACTACAGGGGGCGACCTATGGCTACACCTTC.

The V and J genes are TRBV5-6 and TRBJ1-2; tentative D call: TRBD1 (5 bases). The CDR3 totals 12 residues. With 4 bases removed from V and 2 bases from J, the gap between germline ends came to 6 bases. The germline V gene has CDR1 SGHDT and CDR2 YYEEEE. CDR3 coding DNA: TGTGCCAGCAGCCCAGGGAACTATGGCTACACCTTC. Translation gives CASSPGNYGYTF.

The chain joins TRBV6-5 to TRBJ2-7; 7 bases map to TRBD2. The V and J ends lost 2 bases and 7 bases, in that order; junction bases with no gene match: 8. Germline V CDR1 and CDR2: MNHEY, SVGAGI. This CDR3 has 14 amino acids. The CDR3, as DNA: TGTGCCAGCAGTTACAAGGGAGGGCAATGGGAGCAGTACTTC. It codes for CASSYKGGQWEQYF.

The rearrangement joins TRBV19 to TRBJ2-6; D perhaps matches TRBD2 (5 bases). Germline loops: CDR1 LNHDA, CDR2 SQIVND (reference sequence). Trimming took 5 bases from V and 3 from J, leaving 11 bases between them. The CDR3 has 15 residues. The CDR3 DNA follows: TGTGCCAGTAGTTTGAGCGAGGGTGGGGCCAACGTCCTGACTTTC. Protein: CASSLSEGGANVLTF.